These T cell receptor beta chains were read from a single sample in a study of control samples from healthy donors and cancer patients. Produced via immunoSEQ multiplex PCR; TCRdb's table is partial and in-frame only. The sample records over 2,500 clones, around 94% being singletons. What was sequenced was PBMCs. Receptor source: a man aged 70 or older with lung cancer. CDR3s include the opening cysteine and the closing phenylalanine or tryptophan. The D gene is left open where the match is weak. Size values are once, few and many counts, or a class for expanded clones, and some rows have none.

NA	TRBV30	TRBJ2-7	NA	TGTGCCTCGCGCACGGACTACGAGCAGTACTTC	CASRTDYEQYF
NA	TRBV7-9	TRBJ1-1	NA	TGTGCCAGCAGCCCGTCGGGGGGAGTTTCTGAAGCTTTCTTT	CASSPSGGVSEAFF
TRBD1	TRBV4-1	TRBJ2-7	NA	TGCGCCAGCAGCCTCCGACAGGGGGAACACGAGCAGTACTTC	CASSLRQGEHEQYF
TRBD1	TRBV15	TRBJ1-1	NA	TGTGCCACCAGCAGAGTGGGCAGGGGGCGAGGTGAAGCTTTCTTT	CATSRVGRGRGEAFF
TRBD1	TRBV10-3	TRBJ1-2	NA	TGTGCCATCAGTTCCGGGACAGGGGCTGGGTATGGCTACACCTTC	CAISSGTGAGYGYTF
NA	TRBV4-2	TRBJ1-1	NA	TGTGCCAGCAACCAACAGACAGAGAACACTGAAGCTTTCTTT	CASNQQTENTEAFF
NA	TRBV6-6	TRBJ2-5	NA	TGTGCCAGCGGGATCACTTTTCAAGAGACCCAGTACTTC	CASGITFQETQYF
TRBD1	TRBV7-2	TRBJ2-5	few	TGTGCCAGCAGCTCTACGACAGGGGGGGTGAAGACCCAGTACTTC	CASSSTTGGVKTQYF
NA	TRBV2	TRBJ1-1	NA	TGTGCCAGCAGTTGGCAAGAATTACAGAACACTGAAGCTTTCTTT	CASSWQELQNTEAFF
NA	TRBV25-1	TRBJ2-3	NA	TGTGCCAGCAGTGAGGCAGATACGCAGTATTTT	CASSEADTQYF
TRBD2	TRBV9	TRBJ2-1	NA	TGTGCCAGCAGCTTCAGAAGCGGGGCCGGCAGTGAGCAGTTCTTC	CASSFRSGAGSEQFF
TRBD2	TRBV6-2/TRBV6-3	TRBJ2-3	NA	TGTGCCAGCAGTTACGGACTAGCCACAGATACGCAGTATTTT	CASSYGLATDTQYF
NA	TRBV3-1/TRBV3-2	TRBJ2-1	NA	TGTGCCAGCAGCCCTCGCGGTAGAAGGTTCCATGAGCAGTTCTTC	CASSPRGRRFHEQFF
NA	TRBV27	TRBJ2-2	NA	TGTGCCAGCAGTTTATATATAGCTGGGGACGGCGGGGAGCTGTTTTTT	CASSLYIAGDGGELFF
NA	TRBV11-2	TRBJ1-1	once	TGTGCCAGCAGCTTAGGGGGAGGGCGAAGGCCTGAAGCTTTCTTT	CASSLGGGRRPEAFF
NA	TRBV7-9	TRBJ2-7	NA	TGTGCCAGCAGCCTGGGGACACCCTACGAGCAGTACTTC	CASSLGTPYEQYF
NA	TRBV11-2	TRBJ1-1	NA	TGTGCCAGCAGCTACGACAGGAGCACTCTAGGCCGGCCTGAAGCTTTCTTT	CASSYDRSTLGRPEAFF
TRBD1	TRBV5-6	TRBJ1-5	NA	TGTGCCAGCAGCCGTGACAGGGGCAATCAGCCCCAGCATTTT	CASSRDRGNQPQHF
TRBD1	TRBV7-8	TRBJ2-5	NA	TGTGCCAGCCACAGGGGGAGAACCCAAGAGACCCAGTACTTC	CASHRGRTQETQYF
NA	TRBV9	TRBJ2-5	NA	TGTGCCAGCAGCGTAGGCTCATTTAAAGAGACCCAGTACTTC	CASSVGSFKETQYF
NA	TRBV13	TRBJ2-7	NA	TGTGCCAGCAGCTTACAAAAAGGGAGGGAGCAGTACTTC	CASSLQKGREQYF
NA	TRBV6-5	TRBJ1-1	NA	TGTGCCAGCAGGGAGGGTCCCATGAACACTGAAGCTTTCTTT	CASREGPMNTEAFF
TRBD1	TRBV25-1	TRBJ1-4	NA	TGTGCCAGCAGTGCAGGGGGCGCGGGTGAAAAACTGTTTTTT	CASSAGGAGEKLFF
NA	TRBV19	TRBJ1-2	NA	TGTGCCAGTAGAAGCAGCCAAGGATCTGATGGCTACACCTTC	CASRSSQGSDGYTF
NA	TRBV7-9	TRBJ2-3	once	TGTGCCAGCAGCCAGTTGGGGGGGGCCGGCACAGATACGCAGTATTTT	CASSQLGGAGTDTQYF
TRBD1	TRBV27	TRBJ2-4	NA	TGTGCCAGCAGCCCCTCGGGACAGAAAAACATTCAGTACTTC	CASSPSGQKNIQYF
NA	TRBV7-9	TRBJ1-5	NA	TGTGCCAGCAGCTTAGCAGCAGGGGTAATTCATCAGCCCCAGCATTTT	CASSLAAGVIHQPQHF
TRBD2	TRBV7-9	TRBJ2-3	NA	TGTGCCAGCAGCTTCCCCAGAAATATACCGGGACTAGCGGGGAATACGCAGTATTTT	CASSFPRNIPGLAGNTQYF
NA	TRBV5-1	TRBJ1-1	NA	TGCGCCAGCAGCACCCGAGGACAGCTGAACACTGAAGCTTTCTTT	CASSTRGQLNTEAFF
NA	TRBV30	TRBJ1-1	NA	TGTGCCGGGGGCGCGGGGGCGTTGAACACTGAAGCTTTCTTT	CAGGAGALNTEAFF
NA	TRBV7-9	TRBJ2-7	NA	TGTGCCAGCAGCTCACATTTGGATCCCTCCTACGAGCAGTACTTC	CASSSHLDPSYEQYF
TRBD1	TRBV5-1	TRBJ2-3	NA	TGCGCCAGCAGCCCGGGACAGGGAAGGAGCACAGATACGCAGTATTTT	CASSPGQGRSTDTQYF
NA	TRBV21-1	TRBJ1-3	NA	TGTGCCAGCAGCAAAGGGGGGGAGTATGGAAACACCATATATTTT	CASSKGGEYGNTIYF
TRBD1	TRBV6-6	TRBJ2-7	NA	TGTGCCAGCAGCAGTAGCACAGGGGCGGAATTCTACGAGCAGTACTTC	CASSSSTGAEFYEQYF
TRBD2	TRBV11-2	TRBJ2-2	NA	TGTGCCAGCAGCTTAGCCTTCACTAGCGGGGGATTCACCGGGGAGCTGTTTTTT	CASSLAFTSGGFTGELFF
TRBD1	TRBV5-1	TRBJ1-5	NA	TGCGCCAGCAGCGAGGGGACAGGGGTTAATCAGCCCCAGCATTTT	CASSEGTGVNQPQHF